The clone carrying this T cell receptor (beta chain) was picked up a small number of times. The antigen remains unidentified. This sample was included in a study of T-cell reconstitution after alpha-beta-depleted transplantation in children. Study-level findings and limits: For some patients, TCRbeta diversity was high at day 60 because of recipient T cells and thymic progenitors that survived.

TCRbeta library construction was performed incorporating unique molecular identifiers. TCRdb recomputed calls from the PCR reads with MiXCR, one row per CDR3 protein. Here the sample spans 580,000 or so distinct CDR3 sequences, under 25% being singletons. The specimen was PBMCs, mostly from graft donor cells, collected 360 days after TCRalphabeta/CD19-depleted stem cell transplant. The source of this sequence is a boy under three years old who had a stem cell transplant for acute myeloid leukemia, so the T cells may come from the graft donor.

The CDR3 protein is CATSSEGRGPYNEQFF. The CDR3, as DNA: TGTGCCACCAGCAGCGAGGGACGGGGGCCCTACAATGAGCAGTTCTTC. J is TRBJ2-1 and V is TRBV15, with D perhaps TRBD1 or TRBD2 (6 bases each). CDR3 length: 16 residues. Germline CDR1 and CDR2: LNHNV and YYDKDF (reference sequence). V lost 3 bases to trimming and J lost 2 bases, with 14 bases between them.